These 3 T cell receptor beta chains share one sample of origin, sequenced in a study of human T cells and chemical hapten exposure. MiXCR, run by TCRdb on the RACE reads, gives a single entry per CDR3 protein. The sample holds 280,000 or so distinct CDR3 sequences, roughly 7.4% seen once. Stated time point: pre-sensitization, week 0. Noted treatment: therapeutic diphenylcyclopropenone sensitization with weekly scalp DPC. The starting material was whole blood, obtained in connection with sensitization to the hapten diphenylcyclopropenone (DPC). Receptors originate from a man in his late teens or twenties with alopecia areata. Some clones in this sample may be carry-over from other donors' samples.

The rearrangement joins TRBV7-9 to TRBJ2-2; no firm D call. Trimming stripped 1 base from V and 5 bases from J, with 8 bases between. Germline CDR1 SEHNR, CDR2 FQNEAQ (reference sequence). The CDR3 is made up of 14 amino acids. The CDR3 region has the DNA TGTGCCAGCAGCTTAGTTGAAACTACCGGGGAGCTGTTTTTT. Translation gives CASSLVETTGELFF.

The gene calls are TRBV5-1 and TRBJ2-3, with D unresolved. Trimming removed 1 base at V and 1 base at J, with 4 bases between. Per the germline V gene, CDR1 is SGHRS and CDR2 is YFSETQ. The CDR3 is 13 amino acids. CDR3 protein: CASSLPRTDTQYF. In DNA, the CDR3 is TGCGCCAGCAGCTTGCCGCGCACAGATACGCAGTATTTT. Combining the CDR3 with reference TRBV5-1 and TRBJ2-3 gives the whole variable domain KAGVTQTPRYLIKTRGQQVTLSCSPISGHRSVSWYQQTPGQGLQFLFEYFSETQRNKGNFPGRFSGRQFSNSRSEMNVSTLELGDSALYLCASSLPRTDTQYFGPGTRLTVL.

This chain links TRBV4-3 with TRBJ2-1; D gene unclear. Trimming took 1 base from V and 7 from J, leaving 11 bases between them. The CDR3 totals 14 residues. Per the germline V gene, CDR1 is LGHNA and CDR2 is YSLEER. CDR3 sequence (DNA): TGCGCCAGCAGCCAAGTCTCCTTTGTGAATGAGCAGTTCTTC. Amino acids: CASSQVSFVNEQFF.